This note documents a single TCR beta chain sequence. This clonotype was counted many times. Its antigen is unknown. Base qualities are not provided; no much larger clone lies one nucleotide away. The run used an Illumina HiSeq 1500. TCRdb passed the public sequencing reads through fastp at Q25 and MiXCR, retaining productive beta sequences. Rows merge per CDR3 protein into single entries with the most common DNA and genes. This sample holds roughly 340,000 distinct CDR3 sequences; almost 30% were observed only once. The ten largest clones represent around 20% of the sample. CDR1 and CDR2 are read off the germline V gene as ENHRY and SYGVKD. CDR3 length: 13 amino acids, cysteine to phenylalanine. The DNA shown is the 39-base CDR3, in frame from base 1. V is shortened by 2 bases, J by 6 bases, and the region joining them spans 10 bases. The sample comes from a study of T cell repertoires in cytomegalovirus infection (dated by TCRdb to about 2019). Study-wide context: The peptide stimulations were aimed at well-studied HLA-B-restricted epitopes as well as recently identified HLA-C-restricted CMV epitopes, whose presentation resists viral immunomodulation. Donor HLA type was relevant to the analysis, because carriage of CMV infection together with the matching HLA type was indicated by public TCR beta signatures.

In light of the paper, this sample's treatment or condition label describes: in vitro stimulation with specific CMV peptide epitopes to enrich CMV-specific T cells. Study-wide conclusions, independent of this receptor: The ex vivo response was dominated by HLA-C-restricted CMV-specific TCR beta clonotypes, which also provided the single most frequent clonotype in two of eight donors. In both this cohort and an independent cohort of some 380 donors, the cumulative frequency of public TCR beta family members distinguished carriers of CMV infection plus the relevant HLA type.

This chain joins TRBV10-3 to TRBJ2-5; the D gene is unclear. This TCR was sampled from a human donor in good health (CMV status not recorded). Some clones in this sample may be carry-over from other donors' samples. The input for sequencing was cultured PBMCs, taken from culture after CMV antigen stimulation. The nucleotide sequence reads TGTGCCATCAGTGAGATGAAGTTACAGACCCAGTACTTC. It translates as CAISEMKLQTQYF.